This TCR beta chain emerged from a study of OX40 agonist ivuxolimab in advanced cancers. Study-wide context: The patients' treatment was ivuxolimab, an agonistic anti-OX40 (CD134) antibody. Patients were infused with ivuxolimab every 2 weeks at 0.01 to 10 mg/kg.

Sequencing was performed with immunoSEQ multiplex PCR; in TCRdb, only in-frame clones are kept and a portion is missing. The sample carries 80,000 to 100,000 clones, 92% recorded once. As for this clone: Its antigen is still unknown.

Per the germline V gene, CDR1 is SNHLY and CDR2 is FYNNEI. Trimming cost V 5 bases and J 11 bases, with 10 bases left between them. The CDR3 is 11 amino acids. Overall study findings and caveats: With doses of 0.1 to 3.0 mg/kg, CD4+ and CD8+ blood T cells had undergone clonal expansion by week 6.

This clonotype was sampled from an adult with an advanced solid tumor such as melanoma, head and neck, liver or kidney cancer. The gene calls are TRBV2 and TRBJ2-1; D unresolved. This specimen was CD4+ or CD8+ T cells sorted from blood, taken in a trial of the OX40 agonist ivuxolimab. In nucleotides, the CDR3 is TGTGCCAGCAGTCTGGGCCTCAAGCAGTTCTTC. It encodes CASSLGLKQFF.